Listed here are 9 T cell receptor beta chains from one sample, sequenced in a study of T cell repertoires in cytomegalovirus infection. One entry per CDR3 protein, called by TCRdb with MiXCR from the reads. The sample carries 85,000 to 120,000 distinct CDR3 sequences, more than 15% recorded once. Sequences were obtained from PBMCs. The receptors here all came from a human donor in good health (CMV status not recorded). Some clones in this sample may be carry-over from other donors' samples.

This chain links TRBV9 with TRBJ1-1, with D possibly matching TRBD1 (5 bases). V was shortened by 0 bases and J by 6 bases, with 15 bases between the two germline ends. Germline CDR1 is SGDLS and CDR2 is YYNGEE. The CDR3 has 15 residues. The DNA for the CDR3 is TGTGCCAGCAGCGTAGGTGAGGGTTGGGGCGCTGAAGCTTTCTTT. It is translated as CASSVGEGWGAEAFF.

There are many counts of this clonotype. The rearrangement uses TRBV10-3 and TRBJ2-6, with 11 bases matching TRBD2. Trimming at V came to 4 bases and at J to 0 bases, leaving 5 bases not matched to a gene. Germline lookup yields CDR1 ENHRY and CDR2 SYGVKD. This CDR3 comprises 18 residues. CDR3 sequence (DNA): TGTGCCATCAGTGCGGGACTAGCGGAAAACTCTGGGGCCAACGTCCTGACTTTC. It yields the protein CAISAGLAENSGANVLTF.

V gene TRBV2 combines with J gene TRBJ2-7, with a tentative D call TRBD1 (6 bases). Per germline, CDR1 SNHLY and CDR2 FYNNEI. V lost 3 bases and J lost 0, with 9 bases in between. The CDR3 loop spans 14 amino acids. The CDR3 is CASSDNRDSYEQYF. DNA for the CDR3: TGTGCCAGCAGTGACAACAGGGACTCCTACGAGCAGTACTTC. The full variable domain, its missing parts supplied by reference TRBV2 and TRBJ2-7, is EPEVTQTPSHQVTQMGQEVILRCVPISNHLYFYWYRQILGQKVEFLVSFYNNEISEKSEIFDDQFSVERPDGSNFTLKIRSTKLEDSAMYFCASSDNRDSYEQYFGPGTRLTVT.

This clonotype was counted between two and nine times. V gene TRBV11-2 combines with J gene TRBJ2-2; D might be TRBD1 (6 bases). Germline CDR1 reads SGHAT; CDR2 reads FQNNGV. The CDR3 spans 15 residues. Trimming stripped 3 bases from V and 6 bases from J, with 14 bases between. The CDR3 is CASSLRTVKAGELFF. CDR3 DNA: TGTGCCAGCAGCTTGAGGACAGTAAAGGCCGGGGAGCTGTTTTTT.

In the case of this clonotype: This sequence may be a read error, since a much larger clone differs from it by one base. The V gene is TRBV7-2, the J gene TRBJ1-2; weak D call: TRBD1 (6 bases). The V and J ends lost 5 bases and 3 bases respectively, with 16 bases between them. CDR1 is SGHTA, CDR2 FQGNSA, per germline. The CDR3 runs to 15 residues. CDR3 bases: TGTGCCAGCAGCGTGGTACAGGGCCTTCACTATGGCTACACCTTC. This codes for CASSVVQGLHYGYTF.

V and J are TRBV5-4 and TRBJ2-5, with D possibly matching TRBD2 (6 bases). Trimming cost V 3 bases and J 3 bases, with 12 bases left between them. The CDR3 contains 14 residues. The germline V gene has CDR1 SGHNT and CDR2 YYREEE (reference sequence). The DNA of the CDR3 is TGTGCCAGCAGCTCAGCTAGCGCCAAAGAGACCCAGTACTTC. Its protein is CASSSASAKETQYF.

A note on this clonotype: This may be a read error, as it is one base from a much larger clone. The V call is TRBV5-5, the J call TRBJ2-2, with 8 positions matching TRBD1. The CDR3 consists of 14 residues. Germline lookup yields CDR1 SGHKS and CDR2 YYEKEE (reference sequence). CDR3 amino acids: CASSRQGPTGVLFF. The CDR3 coding sequence is TGTGCCAGCAGCCGACAGGGGCCCACCGGGGTGCTGTTTTTT.

This clonotype appeared many times. The chain couples TRBV20-1 to TRBJ1-3; perhaps TRBD1 as D (5 bases). V lost 5 bases, J lost 1 base, and 12 bases lay in between. The CDR3 loop spans 14 amino acids. Germline V gene data show CDR1 as DFQATT and CDR2 as SNEGSKA (reference sequence). The CDR3 DNA follows: TGCAGTGCTGGCAGCGGGGGATCTGGAAACACCATATATTTT. It encodes CSAGSGGSGNTIYF.

The chain links TRBV7-2 to TRBJ1-2; 10 positions agree with TRBD1. Looked up from germline, CDR1 is SGHTA and CDR2 is FQGNSA. This CDR3 is 15 amino acids long. V was clipped by 5 bases and J by 6 bases; unmatched bases: 9. Here the CDR3 DNA reads TGTGCCAGCAGCCTCTCGACAGGGGGCGGGGATGGCTACACCTTC. It specifies CASSLSTGGGDGYTF. Combining the CDR3 with reference TRBV7-2 and TRBJ1-2 gives the whole variable domain GAGVSQSPSNKVTEKGKDVELRCDPISGHTALYWYRQSLGQGLEFLIYFQGNSAPDKSGLPSDRFSAERTGGSVSTLTIQRTQQEDSAVYLCASSLSTGGGDGYTFGSGTRLTVV.